The 17 T cell receptor beta chains given below trace back to one sample, sequenced in a study of blood T cell repertoires in COVID-19. Using immunoSEQ multiplex PCR, the repertoire was profiled, and TCRdb retains in-frame clones only, with some absent. The sample lists over 85,000 clones; around 87% were seen once. Sequences were obtained from peripheral blood. The receptor set was obtained from a human donor in a cohort sampled during active COVID-19.

The J gene is TRBJ2-3, the V gene TRBV3-1 (or the pseudogene TRBV3-2); TRBD2 might be the D (7 bases). Per germline, CDR1 LGHDT and CDR2 YNNKEL (reference sequence). This CDR3 region has 17 residues. V shed 0 bases and J shed 5 bases, with 18 bases lying between them. The CDR3 region is CASSQEGAGDPLDTQYF. CDR3 DNA sequence: TGTGCCAGCAGCCAAGAGGGGGCGGGAGACCCTTTAGATACGCAGTATTTT.

The rearrangement joins TRBV19 to TRBJ2-3; 9 positions agree with TRBD2. After removal of 5 bases from V and 6 bases from J, the junction contained 9 bases not matched to a gene. CDR1 is LNHDA, CDR2 SQIVND, per germline (reference sequence). The CDR3 consists of 15 residues. CDR3 bases: TGTGCCAGTAGTCTCCGGACTAGCGCAGTTGATACGCAGTATTTT. The encoded protein is CASSLRTSAVDTQYF.

This clone has just one count. V is TRBV6-5 and J is TRBJ2-1; D may be TRBD1 (6 bases). CDR3 length equals 15 residues. Germline-derived CDR1 and CDR2 are MNHEY and SVGAGI. Trimming stripped 10 bases from V and 2 bases from J, with 18 bases between. DNA for the CDR3: TGTGCCACTTCCTCCGGGACACCTACCTACAATGAGCAGTTCTTC. This codes for CATSSGTPTYNEQFF.

V gene TRBV18 combines with J gene TRBJ1-3; D call uncertain. Germline CDR1 KGHSH, CDR2 LQKENI. Trimming shortened V by 3 bases and J by 0 bases, and 9 bases separated the two germline ends. This CDR3 is built from 15 residues. This CDR3 reads CASSPEIPSGNTIYF. As DNA, the CDR3 is TGTGCCAGCTCACCTGAGATACCCTCTGGAAACACCATATATTTT.

CDR3: CASSKQGSSYNEQFF. CDR3 sequence (DNA): TGTGCCAGTAGTAAGCAGGGGAGCTCCTACAATGAGCAGTTCTTC. The chain has TRBV19 and TRBJ2-1; TRBD1 is a possible D gene (6 bases). This CDR3 region has 15 residues. Trimming took 4 bases from V and 0 from J, leaving 10 bases between them. From germline, CDR1 is LNHDA and CDR2 SQIVND (reference sequence).

In its sample, this clone was seen a few times. The rearrangement links TRBV11-2 to TRBJ1-2; 12 bases match TRBD1. The CDR3 runs 15 residues. V shed 2 bases and J 8 bases; nucleotides not matched to a gene: 6. CDR1 and CDR2 (germline): SGHAT, FQNNGV. DNA of the CDR3: TGTGCCAGCAGCTTACCGGGACAGGGGGCGCAGGGCTACACCTTC. It yields the protein CASSLPGQGAQGYTF.

The chain carries TRBV28 and TRBJ2-1; D uncertain. The CDR3 is 14 amino acids. The germline V gene has CDR1 MDHEN and CDR2 SYDVKM. V was shortened by 6 bases and J by 0 bases, with 9 bases between the two germline ends. CDR3 coding DNA: TGTGCCAGCAGCGACTCGAGCTCCTACAATGAGCAGTTCTTC. It translates to CASSDSSSYNEQFF.

The rearrangement links TRBV18 to TRBJ2-4; 7 bases match TRBD1. The CDR3 covers 19 residues. Trimming removed 3 bases from V and 0 bases from J; junction bases left unmatched: 14. Germline loops: CDR1 KGHSH, CDR2 LQKENI. The CDR3 reads CASSPLGQANTIAKNIQYF. CDR3 DNA: TGTGCCAGCTCACCCCTCGGACAGGCCAACACCATAGCCAAAAACATTCAGTACTTC.

The V call is TRBV4-2, the J call TRBJ1-4; D gene unclear. Germline CDR1 and CDR2: LGHNA and YNFKEQ. The CDR3 is made up of 15 amino acids. Trimming left V 0 bases short and J 5 bases short, with 10 bases between. The CDR3 DNA reads TGTGCCAGCAGCCAAGATAGTACAGTAAATGAAAAACTGTTTTTT. Residues: CASSQDSTVNEKLFF.

V is TRBV10-3 and J is TRBJ2-3, with TRBD2 as a possible D gene (7 bases). CDR3 length: 16 residues. The germline V gene has CDR1 ENHRY and CDR2 SYGVKD. The V gene lost 0 bases and the J gene lost 1 base, with 11 bases spanning the gap. In DNA form, the CDR3 reads TGTGCCATCAGTGAGTCCTCGGGGGGCGGCACAGATACGCAGTATTTT. This translates into CAISESSGGGTDTQYF.

V and J are TRBV7-9 and TRBJ1-2, with D perhaps TRBD1 (6 bases). The CDR3 runs to 17 residues. V was trimmed by 4 bases and J by 3 bases, leaving 21 bases between them. CDR1 and CDR2 from the germline V gene are SEHNR and FQNEAQ (reference sequence). The CDR3 DNA reads as TGTGCCAGCAGCTCCCAGGGGAGGGGCGAGGGTTACTATGGCTACACCTTC. Protein sequence: CASSSQGRGEGYYGYTF. Using reference TRBV7-9 and TRBJ1-2 for the parts outside the CDR3, the full variable domain is DTGVSQNPRHKITKRGQNVTFRCDPISEHNRLYWYRQTLGQGPEFLTYFQNEAQLEKSRLLSDRFSAERPKGSFSTLEIQRTEQGDSAMYLCASSSQGRGEGYYGYTFGSGTRLTVV.

This clone was seen more than once but under ten times. This sample also contains other DNA sequences that code for the same CDR3. The rearrangement joins TRBV7-3 to TRBJ2-1; D is uncertain. The V end was cut by 1 base, the J end by 0 bases, with 7 bases between. The CDR3 spans 15 residues. Germline CDR1 is SGHTA and CDR2 is FQGTGA. The CDR3 DNA sequence: TGTGCCAGCAGCTTAAGCGGAAGCTCCTACAATGAGCAGTTCTTC. Translating it yields CASSLSGSSYNEQFF.

The CDR3 DNA is TGTGCCAGCAGCTCGGGACTAGCAGCTGATACGCAGTATTTT. This translates into CASSSGLAADTQYF. V usage is TRBV7-8 and J usage is TRBJ2-3, with TRBD2 matching over 9 bases. The J segment lost 6 bases and the V segment lost 4 bases, leaving 5 bases of the junction unmatched. Germline CDR1 is SGHVS and CDR2 is FQNEAQ. The length of the CDR3 is 14 residues. Full variable domain (rest looked up from reference TRBV7-8 and TRBJ2-3): GAGVSQSPRYKVAKRGQDVALRCDPISGHVSLFWYQQALGQGPEFLTYFQNEAQLDKSGLPSDRFFAERPEGSVSTLKIQRTQQEDSAVYLCASSSGLAADTQYFGPGTRLTVL.

This clone has a single count. The J gene is TRBJ1-2, the V gene TRBV27, with 8 bases identical to TRBD1. This CDR3 contains 15 residues. CDR1 and CDR2 from the germline V gene are MNHEY and SMNVEV (reference sequence). V lost 2 bases and J lost 8; bases outside the gene matches: 10. CDR3 loop: CASSLGTGVFRGYTF. Here the CDR3 DNA reads TGTGCCAGCAGTTTAGGGACAGGTGTCTTTAGGGGCTACACCTTC.

The chain employs TRBV7-3 and TRBJ2-3; TRBD1 matches 10 bases. CDR1 is SGHTA, CDR2 FQGTGA, per germline. V shed 4 bases, J shed 2 bases, and the junction held 6 bases outside the gene matches. The CDR3 totals 16 residues. The CDR3 protein is CASSSGTGAYTDTQYF. For the CDR3, the DNA is TGTGCCAGCAGCTCGGGGACAGGGGCCTACACAGATACGCAGTATTTT.

V usage is TRBV28 and J usage is TRBJ2-7; TRBD2 aligns across 13 bases. The CDR3 length is 14 residues. V dropped 9 bases and J dropped 0; count of bases not matched to a gene: 2. Germline V gene lookup returns CDR1 MDHEN and CDR2 SYDVKM. CDR3 in amino acids: CASWTSGSSYEQYF. CDR3 bases: TGTGCCAGTTGGACTAGCGGGAGCTCCTACGAGCAGTACTTC. Together with reference TRBV28 and TRBJ2-7, the CDR3 gives the full variable domain: DVKVTQSSRYLVKRTGEKVFLECVQDMDHENMFWYRQDPGLGLRLIYFSYDVKMKEKGDIPEGYSVSREKKERFSLILESASTNQTSMYLCASWTSGSSYEQYFGPGTRLTVT.

V usage is TRBV28 and J usage is TRBJ2-7; 7 bases line up with TRBD2. Germline loops: CDR1 MDHEN, CDR2 SYDVKM. The length of the CDR3 is 16 residues. J lost 1 base, V lost 5 bases, and 11 bases had no gene match. The CDR3 DNA is TGTGCCAGCAGTGCCCCACATAGCGGGTTGTCCTACGAGCAGTACTTC. Translation gives CASSAPHSGLSYEQYF.